Listed here are 13 T cell receptor beta chains from one sample, sequenced in a study of post-analysis software for immune sequencing data. These receptors are not linked to any known antigen. Presence of unique molecular identifiers characterized the TCR beta cDNA libraries. TCRdb independently ran MiXCR on the PCR reads; one entry per CDR3 protein. The sample holds some 450,000 distinct CDR3 sequences, around 40% seen once. General study points: There were roughly five TRBV segments more frequent in patients than controls, and TRBV5-6, TRBV5-1 and TRBV20-1 were among them.

Sequencing was performed on blood. The origin of the receptors is a girl aged 10 to 17 with multiple sclerosis.

The CDR3 bases are TGTGCCAGCAGTTTGCGGGACATGAACACTGAAGCTTTCTTT. This encodes CASSLRDMNTEAFF. The genes are TRBV12-3 or TRBV12-4 and TRBJ1-1; possibly TRBD1 for D (6 bases). This CDR3 spans 14 amino acids. The ends were cut back, 3 bases at V and 0 bases at J, with 8 bases in the middle.

J is TRBJ2-3 and V is TRBV10-3, with TRBD2 matching over 10 bases. Germline trimming cut 5 bases from V and 5 bases from J; bases unmatched to any gene: 1. CDR1 and CDR2 (germline): ENHRY, SYGVKD. This CDR3 comprises 13 residues. CDR3 region: CAISPSGGDTQYF. The DNA of the CDR3 is TGTGCCATCAGTCCTAGCGGGGGAGATACGCAGTATTTT.

The chain uses TRBV29-1 and TRBJ2-1; D may be TRBD1 (5 bases). Between the trimmed V and J ends, which lost 7 bases and 3 bases, there was a span of 16 bases. CDR1 is SQVTM, CDR2 ANQGSEA, per germline. This CDR3 is 14 amino acids long. This CDR3 is CSGRAWGNYNEQFF. In DNA form, the CDR3 reads TGCAGCGGCCGAGCATGGGGCAACTACAATGAGCAGTTCTTC.

Only one count was recorded for this clonotype. This chain links TRBV12-3 or TRBV12-4 with TRBJ2-7, with TRBD2 matching over 10 bases. The last part of the DNA fits TRBJ2-5 better; the J call may be wrong. The CDR3 covers 14 residues. CDR3 loop: CASTNPSGSETQYF. The CDR3 region has the DNA TGTGCCAGCACCAACCCTAGCGGGAGTGAGACCCAGTACTTC.

Concerning this clonotype: At one end, the junction sequence differs from germline, possibly due to a read error. This chain links TRBV5-1 with TRBJ2-6, with D possibly matching TRBD1 (5 bases). This CDR3 has 18 residues. Germline values: CDR1 SGHRS, CDR2 YFSETQ. The CDR3 DNA follows: TGCGCCAGCAGCTTGGGATTGGGCAGGGTCTCTGGGGCCAACGTCCCGACTTTC. As protein: CASSLGLGRVSGANVPTF.

V is TRBV11-1 and J is TRBJ2-4; D not resolved. V dropped 4 bases and J dropped 0 bases, with 31 bases sitting between them. The CDR3 length is 22 residues. Germline CDR1 is SGHAT and CDR2 is FQDESV (reference sequence). CDR3 coding DNA: TGTGCCAGCAGCTACCTCAATCCTGACATAGTGCTCCCATCGACAGCCAAAAACATTCAGTACTTC. Amino acids: CASSYLNPDIVLPSTAKNIQYF.

The rearrangement joins TRBV6-2 or TRBV6-3 to TRBJ1-1; D gene uncertain. V lost 4 bases, J lost 2 bases, and 14 bases lay in between. Germline V gene data show CDR1 as MNHEY and CDR2 as SVGEGT. The CDR3 is 15 amino acids. CDR3 sequence reads: CASSCSLQINTEAFF. The CDR3 DNA reads TGTGCCAGCAGTTGCTCGCTACAGATCAACACTGAAGCTTTCTTT.

This clonotype has a count of ten or more. The gene calls are TRBV12-3 or TRBV12-4 and TRBJ2-7; 10 bases fit TRBD2. The CDR3 consists of 17 residues. J gave up 4 bases and V 4 bases, and 13 bases lay outside the gene matches. As DNA, the CDR3 is TGTGCCAGCAGTTCCCTAGTCCGCACTAGCGGGATTTACGAGCAGTACTTC. Translated: CASSSLVRTSGIYEQYF.

A few counts support this clonotype. The V and J genes are TRBV6-5 and TRBJ1-5, with D perhaps TRBD1 (6 bases). This CDR3 is 14 amino acids long. The V end lost 7 bases, the J end lost 6 bases, and 16 bases lay between the germline ends. CDR1 is MNHEY, CDR2 SVGAGI, per germline. CDR3 protein: CASTITQGVQPQHF. The DNA for the CDR3 is TGTGCCAGCACTATCACACAGGGAGTTCAGCCCCAGCATTTT.

The CDR3 region is CAISYLLTGVGQETQYF. The CDR3 region has the DNA TGTGCCATCAGTTATCTCTTGACAGGAGTAGGGCAAGAGACCCAGTACTTC. The V gene is TRBV10-3, the J gene TRBJ2-5; maybe TRBD1 (6 bases). Per germline, CDR1 ENHRY and CDR2 SYGVKD. Trimming shortened V by 5 bases and J by 2 bases, and 21 bases separated the two germline ends. CDR3 size: 17 residues.

This clonotype was counted a few times. The chain couples TRBV28 to TRBJ2-4; 14 positions agree with TRBD2. The V segment lost 10 bases and the J segment 13 bases; nucleotides outside the gene matches: 12. Germline CDR1 reads MDHEN; CDR2 reads SYDVKM. There are 14 residues in the CDR3. CDR3 in amino acids: CAIDSGTSGSEQYF. CDR3 DNA sequence: TGTGCCATCGATTCCGGGACTAGCGGGAGTGAGCAGTACTTC.

This clonotype came up once. CDR3 sequence reads: CASSPPGRPQETQYF. In DNA form, the CDR3 reads TGTGCCAGCTCACCCCCGGGACGGCCCCAAGAGACCCAGTACTTC. This chain connects TRBV18 to TRBJ2-5; D possibly uses TRBD1 or TRBD2 (5 bases each). This CDR3 spans 15 amino acids. Germline lookup yields CDR1 KGHSH and CDR2 LQKENI. Trimming cost V 3 bases and J 1 base, with 12 bases left between them.

V and J are TRBV18 and TRBJ2-7; 14 bases line up with TRBD2. The CDR3 covers 16 residues. The V and J ends lost 3 bases and 5 bases, in that order; junction bases with no gene match: 6. Germline V gene sequence: CDR1 KGHSH, CDR2 LQKENI. The CDR3, as DNA: TGTGCCAGCTCACCTGGGACTAGCGGGAGATTCGACGAGCAGTACTTC. This translates into CASSPGTSGRFDEQYF.